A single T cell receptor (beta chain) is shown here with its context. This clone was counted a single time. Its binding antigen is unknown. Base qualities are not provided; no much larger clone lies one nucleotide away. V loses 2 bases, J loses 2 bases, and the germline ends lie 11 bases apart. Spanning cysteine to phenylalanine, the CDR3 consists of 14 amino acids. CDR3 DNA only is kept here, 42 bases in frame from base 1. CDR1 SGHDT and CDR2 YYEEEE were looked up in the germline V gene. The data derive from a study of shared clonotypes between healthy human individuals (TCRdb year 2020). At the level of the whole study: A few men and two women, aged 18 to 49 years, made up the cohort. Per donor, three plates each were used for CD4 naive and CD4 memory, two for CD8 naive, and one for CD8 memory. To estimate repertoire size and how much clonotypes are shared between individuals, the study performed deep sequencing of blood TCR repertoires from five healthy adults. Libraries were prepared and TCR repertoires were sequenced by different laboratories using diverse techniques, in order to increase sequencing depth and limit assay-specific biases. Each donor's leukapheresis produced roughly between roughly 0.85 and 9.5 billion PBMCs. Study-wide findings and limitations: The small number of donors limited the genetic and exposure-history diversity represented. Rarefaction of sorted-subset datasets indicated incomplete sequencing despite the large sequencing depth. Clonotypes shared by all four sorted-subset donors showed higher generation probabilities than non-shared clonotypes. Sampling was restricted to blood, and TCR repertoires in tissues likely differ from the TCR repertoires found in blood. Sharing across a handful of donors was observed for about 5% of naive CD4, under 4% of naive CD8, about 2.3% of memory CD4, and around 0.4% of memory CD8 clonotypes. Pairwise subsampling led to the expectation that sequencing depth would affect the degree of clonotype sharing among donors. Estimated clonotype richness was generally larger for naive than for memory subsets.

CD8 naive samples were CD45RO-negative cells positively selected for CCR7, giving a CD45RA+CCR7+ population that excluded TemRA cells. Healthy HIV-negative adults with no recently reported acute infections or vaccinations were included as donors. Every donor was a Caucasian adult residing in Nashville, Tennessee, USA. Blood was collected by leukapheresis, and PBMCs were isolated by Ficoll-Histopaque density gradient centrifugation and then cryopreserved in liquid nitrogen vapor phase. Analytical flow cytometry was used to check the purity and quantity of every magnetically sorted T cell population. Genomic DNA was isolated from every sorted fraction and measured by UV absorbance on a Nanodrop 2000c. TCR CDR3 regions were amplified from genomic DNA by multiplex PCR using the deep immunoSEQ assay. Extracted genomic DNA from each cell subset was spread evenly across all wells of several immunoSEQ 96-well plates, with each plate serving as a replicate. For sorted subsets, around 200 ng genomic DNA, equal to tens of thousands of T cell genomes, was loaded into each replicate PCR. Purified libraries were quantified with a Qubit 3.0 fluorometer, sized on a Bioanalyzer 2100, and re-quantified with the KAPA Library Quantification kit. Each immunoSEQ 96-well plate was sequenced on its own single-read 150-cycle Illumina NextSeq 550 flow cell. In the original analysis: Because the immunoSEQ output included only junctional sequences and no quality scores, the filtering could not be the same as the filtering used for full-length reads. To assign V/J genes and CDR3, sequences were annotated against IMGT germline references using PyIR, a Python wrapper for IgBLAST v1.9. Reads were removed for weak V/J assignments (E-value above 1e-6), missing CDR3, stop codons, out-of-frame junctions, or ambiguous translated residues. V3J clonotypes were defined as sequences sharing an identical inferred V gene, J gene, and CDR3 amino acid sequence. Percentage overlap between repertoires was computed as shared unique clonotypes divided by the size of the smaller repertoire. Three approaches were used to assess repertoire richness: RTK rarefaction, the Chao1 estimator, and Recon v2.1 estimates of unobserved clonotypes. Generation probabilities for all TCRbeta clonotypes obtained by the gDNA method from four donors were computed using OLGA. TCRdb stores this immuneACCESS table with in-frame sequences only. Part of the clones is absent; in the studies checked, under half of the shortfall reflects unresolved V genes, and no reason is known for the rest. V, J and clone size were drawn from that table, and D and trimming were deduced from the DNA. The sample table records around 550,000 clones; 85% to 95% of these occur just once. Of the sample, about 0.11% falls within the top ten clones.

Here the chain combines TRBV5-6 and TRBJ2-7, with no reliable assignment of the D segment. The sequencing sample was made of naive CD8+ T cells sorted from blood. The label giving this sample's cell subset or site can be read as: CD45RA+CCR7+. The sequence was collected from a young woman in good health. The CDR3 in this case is CASSFGVSPYEQYF. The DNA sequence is TGTGCCAGCAGCTTTGGGGTATCACCCTACGAGCAGTACTTC.